The rows below give T cell receptor beta chains drawn from one sample of a study of shared clonotypes between healthy human individuals. Sequenced by immunoSEQ multiplex PCR; TCRdb stores in-frame clones only, minus some. The sample yields approximately 1.5 million clones, approximately 98% seen once. Material: naive CD4+ T cells sorted from blood. Receptor source: a man aged 25 to 40 in good health. Both conserved end residues are part of each CDR3. The D gene is left open where the match is weak. Size tells how often a clone was seen (once, few, many) or the class of an expanded clone, and some rows leave it out.

-	TRBJ2-1	TRBV6-6	-	TGTGCCAGCAGGCTAGTTGGGCGGCTGGAGCAGTTCTTC	CASRLVGRLEQFF
-	TRBJ2-7	TRBV9	-	TGTGCCAGCAGCGAGCGAAGACAGTCCTACGAGCAGTACTTC	CASSERRQSYEQYF
-	TRBJ2-3	TRBV5-1	TRBD2	TGCGCCAGCAGTAGCGGGCCGCCCACAGATACGCAGTATTTT	CASSSGPPTDTQYF
-	TRBJ2-6	TRBV19	-	TGTGCCAGCTCCGAGGGCCCAGGGGCCAACGTCCTGACTTTC	CASSEGPGANVLTF
once	TRBJ2-2	TRBV5-1	TRBD2	TGCGCCAGCAGCCACCAGGTTCTGAACTTACGGGGGACTAGCGGGATAAAGTCCGGGGAGCTGTTTTTT	CASSHQVLNLRGTSGIKSGELFF
-	TRBJ2-5	TRBV7-2	TRBD2	TGTGCCAGCAGCTTAGTAGGGACTAGCGTGGGAGAGACCCAGTACTTC	CASSLVGTSVGETQYF
once	TRBJ2-1	TRBV9	-	TGTGCCAGCAGCCCCCACCTTGACAATGAGCAGTTCTTC	CASSPHLDNEQFF
-	TRBJ2-5	TRBV5-1	-	TGCGCCAGCAGCTTGGGTCTGGATTGGGAGACCCAGTACTTC	CASSLGLDWETQYF
-	TRBJ1-4	TRBV7-2	-	TGTGCCAGCAGCTTAGTTCTGGGTCAGCGAGAAAAACTGTTTTTT	CASSLVLGQREKLFF
-	TRBJ1-1	TRBV2	-	TGTGCCAGCAAGCAAGGGTTGGTCGCTGAAGCTTTCTTT	CASKQGLVAEAFF
-	TRBJ2-5	TRBV6-5	-	TGTGCCAGCAGTTCCAAGAGACGTGGGGAGACCCAGTACTTC	CASSSKRRGETQYF
once	TRBJ2-1	TRBV18	TRBD1	TGTGCCAGCTCACCTGGGGACAGCTCCTACAATGAGCAGTTCTTC	CASSPGDSSYNEQFF
once	TRBJ2-1	TRBV9	-	TGTGCCAGCAGCGCCGACGGAGGGCGGAGCCGCCCCCAGTTCTTC	CASSADGGRSRPQFF
-	TRBJ2-5	TRBV7-6	TRBD2	TGTGCCAGCAGCTTAGGGGCGGGAGGATCCCAAGAGACCCAGTACTTC	CASSLGAGGSQETQYF
-	TRBJ2-7	TRBV5-5	-	TGTGCCAGCAGCTTAGAGACGGTCTCCTACGAGCAGTACTTC	CASSLETVSYEQYF
-	TRBJ2-5	TRBV5-1	-	TGCGCCAGCAGCTTGTTGGGCTCACAAGAGACCCAGTACTTC	CASSLLGSQETQYF
-	TRBJ1-2	TRBV5-6	-	TGTGCCAGCAGCTTGGCGGGGGGCCCTAACTATGGCTACACCTTC	CASSLAGGPNYGYTF
once	TRBJ1-2	TRBV5-1	-	TGCGCCAGCAGCCGTACTCGGGGTAACTATGGCTACACCTTC	CASSRTRGNYGYTF
-	TRBJ1-1	TRBV7-9	-	TGTGCCAGCAGCCTACTCGGCCAAGGGAACACTGAAGCTTTCTTT	CASSLLGQGNTEAFF
-	TRBJ2-7	TRBV10-1	TRBD2	TGCGCCAGCAGTCCCGGGACTAGTTTTCGGCAGTACTTC	CASSPGTSFRQYF
-	TRBJ1-2	TRBV4-1	-	TGCGCCAGCAGCCAAGTCCGGGGACGCTACACCTTC	CASSQVRGRYTF
-	TRBJ2-2	TRBV28	-	TGTGCCAGCAGTCTTCAACGGGAGTTGCGCACCGGGGAGCTGTTTTTT	CASSLQRELRTGELFF
-	TRBJ2-1	TRBV7-9	-	TGTGCCAGCTCGTGGGGTCGACGTACGTTATCGGATGAGCAGTTCTTC	CASSWGRRTLSDEQFF
-	TRBJ1-5	TRBV9	-	TGTGCCAGCAGCGTAGGTCCCGGGGGCGGCGTGTATAGCAATCAGCCCCAGCATTTT	CASSVGPGGGVYSNQPQHF
-	TRBJ1-1	TRBV5-4	TRBD1	TGTGCCAGCAGCGGGGGACAGGCGAACACTGAAGCTTTCTTT	CASSGGQANTEAFF
-	TRBJ2-1	TRBV11-3	TRBD2	TGTGCCAGCAGCTCCTTGCTCGGGACTAGTGCCTACAATGAGCAGTTCTTC	CASSSLLGTSAYNEQFF
-	TRBJ2-5	TRBV5-1	-	TGCGCCAGCAGCCTGGGAGCTAGCACGGAGACCCAGTACTTC	CASSLGASTETQYF
-	TRBJ1-2	TRBV9	-	TGTGCCAGCAGCTCGGAGGGAGTAGGTAGCGTCTATGGCTACACCTTC	CASSSEGVGSVYGYTF
-	TRBJ2-1	TRBV5-1	-	TGCGCCAGCAGCTTGGAGTGGAACTCCTACAATGAGCAGTTCTTC	CASSLEWNSYNEQFF
-	TRBJ1-5	TRBV5-6	TRBD1	TGTGCCAGCAGCCTAGGACAGGGAAGTAATCAGCCCCAGCATTTT	CASSLGQGSNQPQHF
once	TRBJ2-5	TRBV28	-	TGTGCCAGCCGACTTCCTGGGGCTCCCGAAGAGACCCAGTACTTC	CASRLPGAPEETQYF
-	TRBJ2-3	TRBV7-6	TRBD2	TGTGCCAGCAGCTTAGGAACTAGCGGCACAGATACGCAGTATTTT	CASSLGTSGTDTQYF
-	TRBJ2-1	TRBV5-5	TRBD1	TGTGCCAGCAGCCTCGGACAGGGCAGCGATGAGCAGTTCTTC	CASSLGQGSDEQFF
-	TRBJ1-2	TRBV6-5	TRBD1	TGTGCCAGCAGTTACGGGACAGGGGGTTATGGCTACACCTTC	CASSYGTGGYGYTF
-	TRBJ1-2	TRBV7-2	-	TGTGCCAGCAGCTCTTCCCATGGATATGGCTACACCTTC	CASSSSHGYGYTF
-	TRBJ2-7	TRBV19	TRBD2	TGTGCCACAACATTAAAGCGGGATGCCTCCTACGAGCAGTACTTC	CATTLKRDASYEQYF
-	TRBJ1-2	TRBV7-2	-	TGTGCCAGCAGCTTAGAACAAAACTATGGCTACACCTTC	CASSLEQNYGYTF
-	TRBJ2-2	TRBV15	TRBD2	TGTGCCACCAGATCGACTAGCGGGAGGGCGGACACCGGGGAGCTGTTTTTT	CATRSTSGRADTGELFF
-	TRBJ2-2	TRBV18	TRBD1	TGTGCCAGCTCACCACAGACAGGGGCAGACACCGGGGAGCTGTTTTTT	CASSPQTGADTGELFF
-	TRBJ2-7	TRBV6-5	-	TGTGCCAGCAGTTACCCTAAAGGGGACTACGAGCAGTACTTC	CASSYPKGDYEQYF
-	TRBJ2-3	TRBV6-1	-	TGTGCCAGCACCCCCTGGGGCGGGACAATCGATACGCAGTATTTT	CASTPWGGTIDTQYF
-	TRBJ2-2	TRBV19	-	TGTGCCAGTAGTATCGGGGGAAACACCGGGGAGCTGTTTTTT	CASSIGGNTGELFF
-	TRBJ2-3	TRBV7-9	-	TGTGCCAGCAGCCCTCCCCTGACTAGTTCGCCGTATTTT	CASSPPLTSSPYF